This T cell receptor beta chain appears in the sequencing data of a study of shared clonotypes between healthy human individuals. HIV-negative, healthy adults without recent acute infections or vaccinations were the donors. This CDR3 contains 14 residues. Trimming took 2 bases from V and 6 from J, leaving 13 bases between them. Germline V gene sequence: CDR1 SQVTM, CDR2 ANQGSEA. Some clones are missing from TCRdb's copy, which holds only in-frame ones; the method was immunoSEQ multiplex PCR. The sample consists of about 2.4 million clones, 93% of them appearing once. This TCR was recovered from a man aged 18 to 29 in good health. Some clones in this sample may be carry-over from other donors' samples. The gene calls are TRBV29-1 and TRBJ2-2; D is undetermined. The material sequenced was naive CD4+ T cells from PBMCs. The subset here: CD45RA+ positively selected. The CDR3 loop is CSVEYYIGAGELFF. The CDR3 nucleotides are TGCAGCGTTGAATACTATATTGGGGCCGGGGAGCTGTTTTTT.